The present T cell receptor beta chain was sequenced within a study of CD8 T cells in ankylosing spondylitis (dated by TCRdb to about 2017). With regard to the full study: To find TCR variants linked to disease, the study profiled T cell receptor beta repertoires in ankylosing spondylitis patients and healthy donors. Samples of peripheral blood were taken, and for ankylosing spondylitis patients, synovial fluid was collected as well. In total, the full study cohort was made up of about 110 healthy donors and approximately 27 ankylosing spondylitis patients. What the study reported, not specific to this receptor: The disease-linked clones were reported as significantly enriched in matched synovial fluid samples from ankylosing spondylitis patients. A CD8+ phenotype was shown by the disease-linked clones, which were found at relatively low frequencies in peripheral blood. Some motif variants had previously been reported in the synovial fluid and blood of reactive arthritis patients, which suggests shared mechanisms of disease initiation. Blood from ankylosing spondylitis patients appeared to be characterized by a TCR beta motif composed of several highly homologous amino acid variants.

Instrument used: Illumina HiSeq 2500. Quantitative 5'-RACE with molecular barcodes was the method used to prepare the TCR beta libraries. The original methods were these. Disease-linked TCR variants were identified with a new computational method built on a probabilistic model of VDJ rearrangement. Using fastp trimming at Q25 and MiXCR clonotype assembly, TCRdb reanalyzed the public sequencing data and kept in-frame beta chains. Records with the same CDR3 protein are collapsed into one entry carrying the most frequent genes and DNA. The V and J calls were determined by TCRdb, not by the authors. The sample records 50,000 or so distinct CDR3 sequences, roughly 7.3% of which are singletons. The ten largest clones capture about 8.5% of the sample. At least ten counts were recorded for this clonotype. Its antigen remains unidentified. No much larger clonotype is one base removed from it; base qualities were not supplied.

The trim is 1 base for V and 6 bases for J, with a gap of 13 bases between the germline ends. From the germline V gene, CDR1 is SGHRS and CDR2 is YFSETQ. The CDR3 holds 15 amino acids from the cysteine to the phenylalanine. Only the CDR3 DNA is retained, 45 bases long and in frame from the first base. Sequencing was done on a sample of blood, either unsorted or a sorted T cell fraction (not recorded which). Recombination connected TRBV5-1 to TRBJ2-2; 5 matching bases give a weak D call of TRBD2. This TCR came from a female donor with ankylosing spondylitis or in good health (not recorded which). This receptor has the CDR3 CASSLRMEVSGELFF. The sequenced DNA: TGCGCCAGCAGCTTGCGGATGGAGGTTTCCGGGGAGCTGTTTTTT.